This T cell receptor (beta chain) was captured in a study of blood T cell repertoires in COVID-19. Study-level information: Samples taken during acute and convalescent COVID-19 were collected in the United States, Italy and Spain. PBMCs, B-cell-depleted T cells, or T cells provided the cDNA or gDNA that made up the material.

TCRdb's table, derived via immunoSEQ multiplex PCR, lists solely in-frame clones and lacks some. The data contain 150,000 to 200,000 clones, more than 85% of them singletons. The CDR3 sequence is 16 residues long. Looked up from germline, CDR1 is GTSNPN and CDR2 is SVGIG (reference sequence). V gave up 1 base and J gave up 4 bases; unmatched junction bases: 9. The rearrangement joins TRBV30 to TRBJ2-5; 10 bases match TRBD1. The clonotype originates from a man between 18 and 35 years old with acute or convalescent COVID-19. The material sequenced was peripheral blood. The CDR3 DNA reads TGTGCCTGGAGTGCTTTGGACAGGGGGATTGGAGAGACCCAGTACTTC. It encodes CAWSALDRGIGETQYF. Complete variable domain (other parts from reference TRBV30 and TRBJ2-5): SQTIHQWPATLVQPVGSPLSLECTVEGTSNPNLYWYRQAAGRGLQLLFYSVGIGQISSEVPQNLSASRPQDRQFILSSKKLLLSDSGFYLCAWSALDRGIGETQYFGPGTRLLVL.